This TCR beta chain was sequenced for a study of T-cell reconstitution after alpha-beta-depleted transplantation in children. Study-level results: Expanded graft clones numbering several hundred reportedly gave rise to alpha-beta T cells about two months after transplant. Certain patients had high TCRbeta diversity at day 60, and it came from recipient T cells and thymic progenitors that survived. Newly made T cells mostly supplied T-cell counts and diversity one year after transplant.

CDR3 size: 13 residues. Germline V gives CDR1 ENHRY, CDR2 SYGVKD. V lost 6 bases and J lost 6, with 14 bases in between. A TCRbeta library incorporating unique molecular identifiers was prepared. One entry per CDR3 protein results from TCRdb running MiXCR on the PCR reads. Among about 980,000 distinct CDR3 sequences, under 30% were seen once, and the ten largest hold over 25%. About this clonotype: Its antigen remains unknown.

The sequencing used PBMCs, mostly from graft donor cells, collected 360 days after TCRalphabeta/CD19-depleted stem cell transplant. The V and J genes are TRBV10-3 and TRBJ1-2; D ambiguous. The receptor comes from a boy younger than two who had a stem cell transplant for SCID, so the T cells may come from the graft donor. CDR3: CAISPRGQDGYTF. The CDR3 coding sequence is TGTGCCATCAGCCCGAGAGGGCAGGATGGCTACACCTTC.